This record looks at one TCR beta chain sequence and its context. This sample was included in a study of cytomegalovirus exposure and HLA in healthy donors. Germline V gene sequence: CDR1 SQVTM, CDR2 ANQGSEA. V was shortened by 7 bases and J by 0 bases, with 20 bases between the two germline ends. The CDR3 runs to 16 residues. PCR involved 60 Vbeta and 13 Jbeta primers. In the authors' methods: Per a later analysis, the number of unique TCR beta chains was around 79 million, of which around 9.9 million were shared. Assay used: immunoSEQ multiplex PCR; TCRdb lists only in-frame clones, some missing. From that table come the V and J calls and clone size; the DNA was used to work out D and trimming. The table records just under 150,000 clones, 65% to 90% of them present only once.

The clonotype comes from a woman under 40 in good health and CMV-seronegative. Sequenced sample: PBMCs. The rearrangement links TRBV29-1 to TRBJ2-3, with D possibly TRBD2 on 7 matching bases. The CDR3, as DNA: TGCAGCGCCCTTGGCGGGGGCTTATCTAGCACAGATACGCAGTATTTT. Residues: CSALGGGLSSTDTQYF.